Included here is one T cell receptor (beta chain) sequence, with context. The CDR3 extends over 13 amino acids. Germline CDR1 and CDR2: SQVTM and ANQGSEA. This specimen belongs to a study of technical replicates of blood from a handful of donors. Using immunoSEQ multiplex PCR, the repertoire was profiled, and TCRdb retains in-frame clones only, with some absent. The sample lists just over 80,000 clones; about 94% were seen once. Sequences were obtained from T cells isolated from PBMCs. The chain joins TRBV29-1 to TRBJ2-5, with 8 bases aligning to TRBD1. This receptor was taken from a human donor in good health. CDR3 nucleotide sequence: TGCAGTGCAGACAGGGGCGGCCAAGAGACCCAGTACTTC. Translation: CSADRGGQETQYF.